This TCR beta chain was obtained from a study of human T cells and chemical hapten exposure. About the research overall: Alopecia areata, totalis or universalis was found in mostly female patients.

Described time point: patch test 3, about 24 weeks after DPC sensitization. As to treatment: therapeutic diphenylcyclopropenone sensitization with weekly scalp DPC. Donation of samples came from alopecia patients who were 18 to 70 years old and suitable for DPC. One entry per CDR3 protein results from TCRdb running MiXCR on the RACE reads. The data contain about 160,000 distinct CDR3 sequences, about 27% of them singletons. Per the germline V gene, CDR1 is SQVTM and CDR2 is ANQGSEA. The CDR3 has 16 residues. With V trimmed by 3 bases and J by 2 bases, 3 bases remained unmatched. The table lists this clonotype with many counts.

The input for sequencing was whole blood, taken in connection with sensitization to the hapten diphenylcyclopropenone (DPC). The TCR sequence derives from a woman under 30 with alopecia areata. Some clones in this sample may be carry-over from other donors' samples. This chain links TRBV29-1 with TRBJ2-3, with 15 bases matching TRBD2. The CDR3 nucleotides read TGCAGCGTTGATGGGACTAGCGGGGGGCTCACAGATACGCAGTATTTT. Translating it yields CSVDGTSGGLTDTQYF.